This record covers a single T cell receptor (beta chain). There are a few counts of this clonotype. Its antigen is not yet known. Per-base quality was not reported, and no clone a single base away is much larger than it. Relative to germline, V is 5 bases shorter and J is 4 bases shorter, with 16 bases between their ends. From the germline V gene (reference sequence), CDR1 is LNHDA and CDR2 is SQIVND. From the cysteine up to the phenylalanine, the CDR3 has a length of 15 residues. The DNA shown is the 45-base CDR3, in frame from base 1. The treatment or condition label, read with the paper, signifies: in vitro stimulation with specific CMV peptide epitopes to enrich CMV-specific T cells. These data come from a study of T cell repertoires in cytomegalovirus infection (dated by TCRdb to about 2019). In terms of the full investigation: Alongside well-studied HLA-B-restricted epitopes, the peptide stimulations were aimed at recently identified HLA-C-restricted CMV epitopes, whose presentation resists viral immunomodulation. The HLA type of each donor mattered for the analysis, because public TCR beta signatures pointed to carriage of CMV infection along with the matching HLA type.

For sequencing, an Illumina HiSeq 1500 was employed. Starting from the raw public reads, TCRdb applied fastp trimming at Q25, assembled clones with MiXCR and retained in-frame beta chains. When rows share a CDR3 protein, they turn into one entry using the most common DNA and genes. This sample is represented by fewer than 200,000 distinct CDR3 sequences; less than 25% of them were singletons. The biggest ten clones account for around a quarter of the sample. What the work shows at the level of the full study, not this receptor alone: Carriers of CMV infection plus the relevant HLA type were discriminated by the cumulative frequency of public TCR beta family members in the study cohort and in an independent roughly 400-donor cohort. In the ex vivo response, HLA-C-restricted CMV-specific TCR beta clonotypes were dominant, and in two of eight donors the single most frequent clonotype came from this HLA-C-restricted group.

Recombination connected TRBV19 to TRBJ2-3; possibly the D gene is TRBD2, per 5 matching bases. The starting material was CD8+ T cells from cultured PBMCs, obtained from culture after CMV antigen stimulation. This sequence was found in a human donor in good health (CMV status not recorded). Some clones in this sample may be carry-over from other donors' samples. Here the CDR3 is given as CASSPTSGRADTQYF. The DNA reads TGTGCCAGTAGTCCTACGAGTGGGCGGGCAGATACGCAGTATTTT.